This T cell receptor (beta chain) was retrieved from a study of blood T cell repertoires in COVID-19. In the study's own analysis: Reference gene primer amplification gave nucleated cell count estimates. The method was immunoSEQ multiplex PCR; TCRdb's version includes in-frame clones alone and lacks a portion of them. That table is the source of V, J and clone size, and D and trimming were worked out from the DNA. The data hold 200,000 or so clones, with 81% observed a single time. Enrollment of patients from Seattle took place during active infection, with longitudinal follow-up. V was clipped by 3 bases and J by 7 bases, with 16 bases between them. The CDR3 covers 14 residues. Per the germline V gene, CDR1 is SGHRS and CDR2 is YFSETQ.

The chain couples TRBV5-1 to TRBJ1-2, with D possibly matching TRBD1 (5 bases). The sequenced material came from peripheral blood. The sequence came from a woman aged 80 or over with COVID-19, enrolled during active disease. The CDR3 bases are TGCGCCAGCAGCTCGACAGTATCTCAGGCTGGCTACACCTTC. It specifies CASSSTVSQAGYTF.